This T cell receptor (beta chain) stems from a study of blood T cell repertoires in COVID-19. This CDR3 spans 20 amino acids. Germline values: CDR1 LGHNA, CDR2 YNFKEQ. V dropped 0 bases and J dropped 0; count of bases not matched to a gene: 13. In terms of age and location, participants ranged from roughly 18 to 90 years and lived in about 25 US areas. Cohort allocation depended upon clinical history that participants reported. Libraries were prepared by immunoSEQ multiplex PCR; TCRdb keeps only in-frame clonotypes and omits some of them. The data contain approximately 400,000 clones, 80% to 85% of them seen just once; the ten biggest clones take up about 5%.

Sequencing was performed on PBMCs or T cells enriched from blood (not recorded which). The chain couples TRBV4-2 to TRBJ2-3; 9 bases map to TRBD2. The sequence came from a woman aged 45-65 years who had recovered from COVID-19. DNA of the CDR3: TGTGCCAGCAGCCAAGATCCCCCCCAGCGGGGGGCCTTGAGCACAGATACGCAGTATTTT. This sequence encodes CASSQDPPQRGALSTDTQYF.